This T cell receptor beta chain emerged from a study of blood T cell repertoires in COVID-19. Background on the study: Samples representing acute and convalescent COVID-19 were sourced from the United States, Italy and Spain. PBMCs, B-cell-depleted T cells, or T cells provided the cDNA or gDNA that made up the material.

This clone was picked up a small number of times. Using immunoSEQ multiplex PCR, the repertoire was profiled, and TCRdb retains in-frame clones only, with some absent. The sample lists 35,000 to 55,000 clones, about nine tenths occurring once. The sequence came from a human donor in a cohort sampled during active COVID-19. Input material: peripheral blood.

Here the CDR3 DNA reads TGTGCCAGCAGATCGGACAGCCAAGGGTACGAGCAGTACTTC. Translating gives CASRSDSQGYEQYF. The genes are TRBV2 and TRBJ2-7; D possibly corresponds to TRBD1 (6 bases). The germline gives CDR1 SNHLY, CDR2 FYNNEI. The V and J ends lost 6 bases and 4 bases respectively, with 16 bases between them. The length of the CDR3 is 14 residues.